The 22 T cell receptor beta chains below come from one sample, sequenced in a study of tumor-infiltrating lymphocytes in localized non-small cell lung cancer. The assay was immunoSEQ multiplex PCR, and TCRdb's table has in-frame clones only and misses some. This table holds under 15,000 clones, approximately 84% found once. The sequencing input was lung tumor tissue. Receptors were obtained from a human donor with non-small cell lung cancer.

This clone appeared a few times. The chain is built from TRBV6-6 and TRBJ1-2; tentative D call: TRBD1 (6 bases). This CDR3 is built from 16 residues. The V and J ends lost 5 bases and 3 bases respectively, with 19 bases between them. The germline CDR1 and CDR2 sequences are MNHNY and SVGAGI (reference sequence). CDR3 region: CASSTRGGDMYYGYTF. As DNA, the CDR3 is TGTGCCAGCAGTACTCGAGGAGGGGACATGTACTATGGCTACACCTTC.

The chain joins TRBV9 to TRBJ1-5; D perhaps matches TRBD1 (5 bases). The germline V gene has CDR1 SGDLS and CDR2 YYNGEE. The CDR3 extends over 15 amino acids. Trimming pared 0 bases from V and 2 bases from J, leaving 9 bases between. CDR3 region: CASSVAGEGNQPQHF. The CDR3 DNA is TGTGCCAGCAGCGTAGCGGGGGAGGGCAATCAGCCCCAGCATTTT.

This chain joins TRBV30 and TRBJ1-6; 7 bases align to TRBD1. The V and J ends lost 3 bases and 7 bases, in that order; junction bases with no gene match: 6. The CDR3 covers 14 residues. Germline values: CDR1 GTSNPN, CDR2 SVGIG (reference sequence). The CDR3 DNA reads TGTGCCTGGAGCTCACGGGACAGCAATTCACCCCTCCACTTT. It is translated as CAWSSRDSNSPLHF.

The V gene is TRBV5-1, the J gene TRBJ1-1, with unresolved D. Germline loops: CDR1 SGHRS, CDR2 YFSETQ. CDR3 size: 15 residues. Trimming stripped 2 bases from V and 0 bases from J, with 11 bases between. The CDR3 coding sequence is TGCGCCAGCAGCTTCTCCGCAGGTATGAACACTGAAGCTTTCTTT. Translating it yields CASSFSAGMNTEAFF.

The gene calls are TRBV7-2 and TRBJ1-1, with 7 nucleotides matching TRBD1. The germline V gene encodes CDR1 SGHTA and CDR2 FQGNSA. V lost 5 bases to trimming and J lost 2 bases; unmatched junction nucleotides: 8. This CDR3 comprises 15 residues. CDR3 protein: CASSPRRTGNTEAFF. The CDR3, as DNA: TGTGCCAGCAGCCCGCGGAGGACAGGAAACACTGAAGCTTTCTTT.

The chain employs TRBV7-8 and TRBJ2-2, with D tentatively TRBD1 (6 bases). Trimming pared 5 bases from V and 8 bases from J, leaving 18 bases between. The CDR3 has 15 amino acids. The germline CDR1 and CDR2 sequences are SGHVS and FQNEAQ. This chain's CDR3 is CASSPLGRGSGELFF. As DNA, the CDR3 is TGTGCCAGCAGCCCCCTGGGAAGGGGGAGTGGGGAGCTGTTTTTT.

The chain employs TRBV5-1 and TRBJ1-4, with unresolved D. This CDR3 is 16 amino acids long. In germline, CDR1 is SGHRS, CDR2 YFSETQ. Trimming removed 6 bases at V and 2 bases at J, with 17 bases between. The CDR3: CASNLGPGITNEKLFF. The CDR3 DNA reads as TGCGCCAGCAACCTTGGTCCCGGGATTACTAATGAAAAACTGTTTTTT.

CDR3 in amino acids: CASSETTGGYGYTF. CDR3 DNA: TGTGCCAGCTCAGAAACGACAGGAGGCTATGGCTACACCTTC. The J gene is TRBJ1-2, the V gene TRBV18, with D perhaps TRBD1 (6 bases). V was cut by 5 bases and J by 4 bases, with 14 bases left in between. From germline, CDR1 is KGHSH and CDR2 LQKENI. The CDR3 extends over 14 amino acids.

This clone was counted a few times. This chain uses TRBV9 with TRBJ2-2; D is unresolved. The CDR3 is made up of 12 amino acids. Germline values: CDR1 SGDLS, CDR2 YYNGEE. Trimming removed 6 bases from V and 4 bases from J, with 7 bases in between. For the CDR3, the DNA is TGTGCCAGCATGGGTGCCACCGGGGAGCTGTTTTTT. Protein sequence: CASMGATGELFF.

This chain joins TRBV27 and TRBJ1-1; TRBD1 agrees at 8 bases. CDR1 is MNHEY and CDR2 is SMNVEV in the germline V gene (reference sequence). CDR3 length: 16 amino acids. Trimming at V came to 2 bases and at J to 0 bases, leaving 5 bases not matched to a gene. The CDR3 is CASSLLRQGMNTEAFF. CDR3 nucleotide sequence: TGTGCCAGCAGTTTACTGAGACAGGGGATGAACACTGAAGCTTTCTTT.

This clone has a single count. The chain combines TRBV5-1 with TRBJ1-2, with a tentative D call TRBD1 (6 bases). V was trimmed by 4 bases and J by 2 bases, leaving 9 bases between them. The V gene's germline CDR1 is SGHRS and CDR2 YFSETQ. This CDR3 region has 13 residues. This CDR3 reads CASSAGQNYGYTF. As DNA, the CDR3 is TGCGCCAGCAGCGCCGGACAGAACTATGGCTACACCTTC.

The CDR3 sequence: CASLGGGGNTIYF. CDR3 in DNA: TGTGCCAGCCTCGGAGGAGGGGGAAACACCATATATTTT. This chain joins TRBV25-1 and TRBJ1-3; D is uncertain. CDR1 is MGHDK and CDR2 is SYGVNS in the germline V gene. The V gene lost 8 bases and the J gene lost 4 bases, with 12 bases spanning the gap. The CDR3 length is 13 residues.

This chain uses TRBV4-3 with TRBJ1-4; D remains ambiguous. Germline lookup yields CDR1 LGHNA and CDR2 YSLEER. V was shortened by 4 bases and J by 1 base, with 10 bases between the two germline ends. The CDR3 spans 15 residues. The CDR3 loop reads CASSRRALTNEKLFF. In DNA form, the CDR3 reads TGCGCCAGCAGCCGGCGTGCTCTAACTAATGAAAAACTGTTTTTT.

The gene calls are TRBV27 and TRBJ1-1; TRBD1 is a possible D gene (5 bases). V lost 6 bases, J lost 4 bases, and 15 bases lay in between. CDR3 length: 14 amino acids. CDR1 and CDR2 from the germline V gene are MNHEY and SMNVEV (reference sequence). The CDR3 DNA sequence: TGTGCCAGCAGGCCTCAGGGCAGGAGCACTGAAGCTTTCTTT. It codes for CASRPQGRSTEAFF.

This sequence joins TRBV6-1 and TRBJ2-5; D is possibly TRBD1 (5 bases). The ends were cut back, 4 bases at V and 2 bases at J, with 17 bases in the middle. Germline CDR1 reads MNHNS; CDR2 reads SASEGT. CDR3 size: 16 residues. CDR3 protein: CASSGTPIIKQETQYF. In nucleotides, the CDR3 is TGTGCCAGCAGTGGGACACCAATTATAAAACAAGAGACCCAGTACTTC.

The V gene is TRBV9, the J gene TRBJ2-1; 8 bases align to TRBD1. V shed 4 bases, J shed 4 bases, and the junction held 7 bases outside the gene matches. This CDR3 is 15 amino acids long. CDR1 is SGDLS, CDR2 YYNGEE, per germline. The CDR3 is CASSPRDRRYNEQFF. Here the CDR3 DNA reads TGTGCCAGCAGCCCCCGGGACAGGCGGTACAATGAGCAGTTCTTC.

The DNA for the CDR3 is TGTGCCAGCAGCCAAGATTGGGGAGATACGCAGTATTTT. This codes for CASSQDWGDTQYF. J is TRBJ2-3 and V is TRBV14; no firm D call. The CDR3 consists of 13 residues. The ends were cut back, 0 bases at V and 5 bases at J, with 6 bases in the middle. The germline gives CDR1 SGHDN, CDR2 FVKESK. The variable domain in full, completed from reference TRBV14 and TRBJ2-3, reads EAGVTQFPSHSVIEKGQTVTLRCDPISGHDNLYWYRRVMGKEIKFLLHFVKESKQDESGMPNNRFLAERTGGTYSTLKVQPAELEDSGVYFCASSQDWGDTQYFGPGTRLTVL.

This clone was recorded once. The chain couples TRBV7-9 to TRBJ1-1; D unclear. The CDR3 is made up of 13 amino acids. Trimming cost V 2 bases and J 2 bases, with 6 bases left between them. CDR1 SEHNR and CDR2 FQNEAQ come from the germline V gene (reference sequence). The CDR3 bases are TGTGCCAGCAGCTTATCAGTTAACACTGAAGCTTTCTTT. This encodes CASSLSVNTEAFF.

J is TRBJ1-2 and V is TRBV5-1, with D tentatively TRBD1 (5 bases). CDR1 SGHRS and CDR2 YFSETQ come from the germline V gene. Trimming took off 4 bases at V and 0 bases at J, with 10 bases between the two ends. The CDR3 is 14 amino acids. The CDR3 region has the DNA TGCGCCAGCAGCGCACTGACAGCTAACTATGGCTACACCTTC. The encoded protein is CASSALTANYGYTF. Together with reference TRBV5-1 and TRBJ1-2, the CDR3 gives the full variable domain: KAGVTQTPRYLIKTRGQQVTLSCSPISGHRSVSWYQQTPGQGLQFLFEYFSETQRNKGNFPGRFSGRQFSNSRSEMNVSTLELGDSALYLCASSALTANYGYTFGSGTRLTVV.

This clone appeared a single time. This chain uses TRBV6-6 with TRBJ1-2, with 11 bases that match TRBD1. The junction had 0 bases not matched to a gene; V was cut back by 2 bases and J by 4 bases. The CDR3 has 14 residues. Germline V gene data show CDR1 as MNHNY and CDR2 as SVGAGI (reference sequence). DNA of the CDR3: TGTGCCAGCAGTTACGGGACAGGGGGCTATGGCTACACCTTC. As protein: CASSYGTGGYGYTF.

The V call is TRBV2, the J call TRBJ1-5; D not certain. The CDR3 is 13 amino acids. Trimming removed 5 bases from V and 4 bases from J, with 9 bases in between. Looked up from germline, CDR1 is SNHLY and CDR2 is FYNNEI. CDR3 sequence: CASSTTRNQPQHF. The DNA for the CDR3 is TGTGCCAGCAGTACAACACGGAATCAGCCCCAGCATTTT.

This clone was seen just once. The chain employs TRBV14 and TRBJ2-7; 8 bases line up with TRBD1. The V gene end was trimmed by 7 bases and the J gene end by 5 bases; junction bases not matched to a gene: 10. Per germline, CDR1 SGHDN and CDR2 FVKESK. The CDR3 extends over 14 amino acids. The CDR3 nucleotides are TGTGCCAGCACCCCCTTGGACAGGGATCACGAGCAGTACTTC. Protein sequence: CASTPLDRDHEQYF.